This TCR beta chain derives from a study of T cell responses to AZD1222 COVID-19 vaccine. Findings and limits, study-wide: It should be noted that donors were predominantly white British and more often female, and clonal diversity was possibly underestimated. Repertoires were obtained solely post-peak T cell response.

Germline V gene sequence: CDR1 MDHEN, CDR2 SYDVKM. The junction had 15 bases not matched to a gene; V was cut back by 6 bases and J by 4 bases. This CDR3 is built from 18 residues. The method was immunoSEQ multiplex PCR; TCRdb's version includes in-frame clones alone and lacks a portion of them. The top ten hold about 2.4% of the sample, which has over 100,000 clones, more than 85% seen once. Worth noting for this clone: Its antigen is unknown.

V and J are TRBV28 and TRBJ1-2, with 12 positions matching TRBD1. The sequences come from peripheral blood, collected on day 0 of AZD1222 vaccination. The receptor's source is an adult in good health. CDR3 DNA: TGTGCCAGCAGGAATCCGGGACAGGGGGCCTCTATCGGCTATGGCTACACCTTC. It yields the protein CASRNPGQGASIGYGYTF.